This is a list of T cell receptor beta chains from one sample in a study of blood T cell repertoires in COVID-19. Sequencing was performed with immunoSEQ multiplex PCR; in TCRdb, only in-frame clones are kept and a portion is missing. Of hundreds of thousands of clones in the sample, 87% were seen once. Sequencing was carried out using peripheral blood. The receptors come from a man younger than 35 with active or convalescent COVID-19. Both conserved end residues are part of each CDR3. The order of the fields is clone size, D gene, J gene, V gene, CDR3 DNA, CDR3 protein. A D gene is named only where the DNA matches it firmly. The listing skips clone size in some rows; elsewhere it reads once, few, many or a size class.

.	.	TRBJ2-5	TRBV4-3	TGCGCCAGCAGCCAAGGCTTCAGCCAAGAGACCCAGTACTTC	CASSQGFSQETQYF
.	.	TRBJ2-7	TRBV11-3	TGTGCCAGCAGCTTAGGGCCGGGCGAGCAGTACTTC	CASSLGPGEQYF
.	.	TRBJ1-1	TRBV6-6	TGTGCCAGCAGTTACGGGGGCTCGAAGGTAGAAGCTTTCTTT	CASSYGGSKVEAFF
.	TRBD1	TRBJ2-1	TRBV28	TGTGCCAGCATCTCCGGGACAGGGGACGAGCAGTTCTTC	CASISGTGDEQFF
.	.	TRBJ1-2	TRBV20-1	TGCAGTGCTAGGACAGTAGGCTACACCTTC	CSARTVGYTF
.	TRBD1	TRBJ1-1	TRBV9	TGTGCCAGCAGCGTCCAGGGGGCGGAGGTGAACACTGAAGCTTTCTTT	CASSVQGAEVNTEAFF
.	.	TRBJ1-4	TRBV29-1	TGCAGCGTGGCCGACAGTTCTACTAATGAAAAACTGTTTTTT	CSVADSSTNEKLFF
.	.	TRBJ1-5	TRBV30	TGTGCCTGGAGTGAGGGGATCAATCAGCCCCAGCATTTT	CAWSEGINQPQHF
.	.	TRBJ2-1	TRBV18	TGTGCCAGCTCCCGCACGTCGGGGTCAGGGGCTGAGCAGTTCTTC	CASSRTSGSGAEQFF
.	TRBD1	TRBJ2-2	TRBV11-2	TGTGCCAGCAGGGGGACAGGGCGGGTCACCGGGGAGCTGTTTTTT	CASRGTGRVTGELFF
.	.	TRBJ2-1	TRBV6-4	TGTGCCAGCAGTGACTTAGCAGGGTCCAATGAGCAGTTCTTC	CASSDLAGSNEQFF
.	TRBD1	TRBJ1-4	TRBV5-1	TGCGCCAGCAGCTCGGACAGGGGGAGAGAAAAACTGTTTTTT	CASSSDRGREKLFF
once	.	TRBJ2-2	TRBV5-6	TGTGCCAGCAGCTTGGGGAAGGAGCTTATGACCGGGGAGCTGTTTTTT	CASSLGKELMTGELFF
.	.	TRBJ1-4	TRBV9	TGTGCCAGCAGCGTAAATCAGGATGAAAAACTGTTTTTT	CASSVNQDEKLFF
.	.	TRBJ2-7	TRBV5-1	TGCGCCAGCAGCAGCTACTGGGCTAGCTCCAGCGAGCAGTACTTC	CASSSYWASSSEQYF
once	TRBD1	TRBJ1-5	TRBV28	TGTGCCAGCAGGCGGGACAGTTCAAGCAATCAGCCCCAGCATTTT	CASRRDSSSNQPQHF
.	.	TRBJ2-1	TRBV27	TGTGCCAGCAGTTCCGGGGGTGAGCAGTTCTTC	CASSSGGEQFF
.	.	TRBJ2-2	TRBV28	TGTGCCAGCAGTTCCCCAGGGTCCACCGGGGAGCTGTTTTTT	CASSSPGSTGELFF
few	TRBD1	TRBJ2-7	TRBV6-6	TGTGCCAGCAGTAGGGACAGGCTCCCTAACGAGCAGTACTTC	CASSRDRLPNEQYF
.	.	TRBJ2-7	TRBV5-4	TGTGCCAGCAGCTTGCGGGGGGCTACCTACGAGCAGTACTTC	CASSLRGATYEQYF
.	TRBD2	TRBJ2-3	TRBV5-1	TGCGCCAGCAGGGTTATAGCGGGAGGGTCTGGAGATACGCAGTATTTT	CASRVIAGGSGDTQYF
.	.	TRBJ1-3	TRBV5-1	TGCGCCAGCAGACCCGACAGCATACCTGGAAACACCATATATTTT	CASRPDSIPGNTIYF
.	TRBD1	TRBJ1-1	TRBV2	TGTGCCAGCACTACAGGGGGCAACACTGAAGCTTTCTTT	CASTTGGNTEAFF
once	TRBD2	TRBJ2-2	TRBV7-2	TGTGCCAGCAGCCCCGACGGGGGGTTCGCTCCGGAGCTGTTTTTT	CASSPDGGFAPELFF
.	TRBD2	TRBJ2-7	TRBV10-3	TGTGCCATCAGCTCCGTTCCGGGACTAGACGCCTACGAGCAGTACTTC	CAISSVPGLDAYEQYF
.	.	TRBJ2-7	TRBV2	TGTGCCAGCACCCCCGAGGGAAGGAGCTCCTACGAGCAGTACTTC	CASTPEGRSSYEQYF
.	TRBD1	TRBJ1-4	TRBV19	TGTGCCAGCTCCGACAGGGGTGGAGAAAAACTGTTTTTT	CASSDRGGEKLFF
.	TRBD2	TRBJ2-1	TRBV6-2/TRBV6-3	TGTGCCAGCAGCTCCTGGGCGGGAGCCTGGAATGAGCAGTTCTTC	CASSSWAGAWNEQFF
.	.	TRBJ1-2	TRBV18	TGTGCCAGCTCACCTGCGGGGTTCGGTGGCTACACCTTC	CASSPAGFGGYTF
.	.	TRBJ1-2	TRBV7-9	TGTGCCAGCAGCTTACACAGTAACTATGGCTACACCTTC	CASSLHSNYGYTF
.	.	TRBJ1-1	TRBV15	TGTGCCACCAGCACGGACAGCAACACTGAAGCTTTCTTT	CATSTDSNTEAFF
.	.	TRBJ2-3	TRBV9	TGTGCCAGCAGCGGGGGGGACAGCAGCACAGATACGCAGTATTTT	CASSGGDSSTDTQYF
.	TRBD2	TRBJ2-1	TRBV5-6	TGTGCCAGCAGCTTGGTCATTGCGGGAGGGCCTGGCAATGAGCAGTTCTTC	CASSLVIAGGPGNEQFF
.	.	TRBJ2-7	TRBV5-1	TGCGCCAGCAGCTTGGATGGGCAGGCCTCCTACGAGCAGTACTTC	CASSLDGQASYEQYF
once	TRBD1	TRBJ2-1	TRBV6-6	TGTGCCAGCAGAACGGGGACAGCTCCACGGAATGAGCAGTTCTTC	CASRTGTAPRNEQFF
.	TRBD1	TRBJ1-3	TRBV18	TGTGCCAGCTCACCGGGACAGTCCTCTGGAAACACCATATATTTT	CASSPGQSSGNTIYF
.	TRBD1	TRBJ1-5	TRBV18	TGTGCCAGCTCTCTTGACAGGGATAGGGGTCAGCCCCAGCATTTT	CASSLDRDRGQPQHF
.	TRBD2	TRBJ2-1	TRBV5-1	TGCGCCAGCAGCTTGTTCGGGCGGGAGGGGCTGGATGAGCAGTTCTTC	CASSLFGREGLDEQFF
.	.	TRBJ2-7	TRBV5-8	TGTGCCAGCCCACTTGGGGACATACCCTACGAGCAGTACTTC	CASPLGDIPYEQYF
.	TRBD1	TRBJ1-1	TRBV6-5	TGTGCCAGCAGCCGGACAGGGATGAACACTGAAGCTTTCTTT	CASSRTGMNTEAFF
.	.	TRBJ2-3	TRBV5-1	TGCGCCAGCAGCTTCTCGGGACTCACAGATACGCAGTATTTT	CASSFSGLTDTQYF
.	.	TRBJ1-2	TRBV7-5	TGTGCCAGAAGCTTAGAAGGAGGGGTTTCTAACTATGGCTACACCTTC	CARSLEGGVSNYGYTF
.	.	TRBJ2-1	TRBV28	TGTGCCAGCAGGGGAGGGGGGGAAGGCAATGAGCAGTTCTTC	CASRGGGEGNEQFF
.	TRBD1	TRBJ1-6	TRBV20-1	TGCAGTGCCAGTCATAGGGACAGCTATTCACCCCTCCACTTT	CSASHRDSYSPLHF